The TCR beta chain under discussion was sequenced for a study of identical twins. With 8 bases removed from V and 3 bases from J, the gap between germline ends came to 11 bases. Germline lookup yields CDR1 MNHEY and CDR2 SVGEGT. The length of the CDR3 is 12 residues. cDNA molecules carried unique molecular identifiers, and template switching added a universal primer site. TCRdb independently ran MiXCR on the 5' RACE reads; one entry per CDR3 protein. Of about 660,000 distinct CDR3 sequences detected, 8.6% appear once; the ten largest clones hold 0.98%. This clonotype was observed a few times. Its antigen remains unknown. Study-wide points: The same donors were not followed; conclusions instead depended on cross-sectional statistical analysis.

The data also belong to a second study, concerning yellow fever vaccine responses in identical twins.

The sample taken for sequencing was PBMCs. The origin of this receptor is a young woman in good health. The chain couples TRBV6-2 or TRBV6-3 to TRBJ2-7; D gene unclear. CDR3 nucleotides: TGTGCCAGCGCTAACCGTCACTACGAGCAGTACTTC. It is translated as CASANRHYEQYF.